A single sample gave rise to the 18 T cell receptor beta chains below, sequenced in a study of metastatic and nonmetastatic thyroid tumors. Patients underwent thyroid surgery, and none had received any treatment before it. TCRdb re-called clones from the PCR reads using MiXCR. The sample lists about 14,000 clones; 32% were seen once. Sequencing was performed on tumor tissue. Receptors were obtained from a female donor with papillary thyroid cancer or a benign thyroid nodule (not recorded which). Some clones in this sample may be carry-over from other donors' samples.

In regard to this clone: At one end the junction does not follow the germline gene, possibly because of a read error. This chain uses TRBV14 with TRBJ2-3; the D gene is possibly TRBD2 (6 bases). Germline lookup yields CDR1 SGHDN and CDR2 FVKESK. This CDR3 has 16 amino acids. The CDR3 DNA sequence: TGTTCCAGCAGTCCGCACCGTGGGGGGTCTACAGATACGCAGTATTTT. It is translated as CSSSPHRGGSTDTQYF.

In regard to this clone: The same CDR3 arises from other DNA sequences in this sample as well. This chain links TRBV14 with TRBJ2-1, with D hard to call. This CDR3 contains 17 residues. V lost 1 base to trimming and J lost 3 bases, with 16 bases between them. CDR1 and CDR2 from the germline V gene are SGHDN and FVKESK. The CDR3 DNA follows: TGTGCCAGCAGCCAAGTTAGTCTCTCGGCCCTCTACAATGAGCAGTTCTTC. The encoded protein is CASSQVSLSALYNEQFF.

This rearrangement joins TRBV10-2 to TRBJ2-1, with 11 bases matching TRBD2. The germline V gene encodes CDR1 WSHSY and CDR2 SAAADI. Germline trimming cut 2 bases from V and 8 bases from J; bases unmatched to any gene: 8. CDR3 length equals 16 residues. DNA for the CDR3: TGCGCCAGCAGTGAGGCTAGCGGGGGGTGTAGGGATGAGCAGTTCTTC. Its translation: CASSEASGGCRDEQFF.

This clone appeared many times. The chain recombines TRBV27 with TRBJ2-2, with unresolved D. Germline V CDR1 and CDR2: MNHEY, SMNVEV (reference sequence). V gave up 3 bases and J gave up 1 base, with 3 bases separating them. The CDR3 is 13 residues long. DNA for the CDR3: TGTGCCAGCAGTTTGAAGAACACCGGGGAGCTGTTTTTT. Encoded protein: CASSLKNTGELFF.

The table lists this clone with many counts. The chain recombines TRBV5-4 with TRBJ1-1, with 10 bases that match TRBD1. From germline, CDR1 is SGHNT and CDR2 YYREEE (reference sequence). V trimming: 4 bases; J trimming: 1 base; junction bases outside the gene matches: 1. This CDR3 spans 14 amino acids. The CDR3 DNA follows: TGTGCCAGCAGCGGGACAGGGGCGAACACTGAAGCTTTCTTT. This codes for CASSGTGANTEAFF. The variable domain in full, completed from reference TRBV5-4 and TRBJ1-1, reads ETGVTQSPTHLIKTRGQQVTLRCSSQSGHNTVSWYQQALGQGPQFIFQYYREEENGRGNFPPRFSGLQFPNYSSELNVNALELDDSALYLCASSGTGANTEAFFGQGTRLTVV.

This clone rates as medium-sized. This sequence joins TRBV11-2 and TRBJ2-7; no firm D call. V was cut by 2 bases and J by 5 bases, with 10 bases left in between. This CDR3 region has 13 residues. Looked up from germline, CDR1 is SGHAT and CDR2 is FQNNGV. Here the CDR3 DNA reads TGTGCCAGCAGCTTAATTAATCCTCACGAGCAGTACTTC. Translating gives CASSLINPHEQYF. The full variable domain, in which reference TRBV11-2 and TRBJ2-7 provide the parts outside the CDR3, is EAGVAQSPRYKIIEKRQSVAFWCNPISGHATLYWYQQILGQGPKLLIQFQNNGVVDDSQLPKDRFSAERLKGVDSTLKIQPAKLEDSAVYLCASSLINPHEQYFGPGTRLTVT.

The V gene is TRBV4-2, the J gene TRBJ2-7; 8 nucleotides agree with TRBD2. J was trimmed by 6 bases and V by 1 base; bases with no gene match: 2. There are 13 residues in the CDR3. The V gene's germline CDR1 is LGHNA and CDR2 YNFKEQ. DNA for the CDR3: TGTGCCAGCAGCCAAGGGAGCGGGGGCGAGCAGTACTTC. Translation: CASSQGSGGEQYF.

This clone was recorded many times. This rearrangement joins TRBV10-3 to TRBJ2-5, with 8 bases matching TRBD1. This CDR3 has 13 residues. Germline CDR1 and CDR2: ENHRY and SYGVKD. V lost 6 bases, J lost 3 bases, and 3 bases stayed unmatched. The CDR3 loop is CAIRGTGEETQYF. CDR3 in DNA: TGTGCCATCAGGGGGACAGGAGAAGAGACCCAGTACTTC.

J is TRBJ1-5 and V is TRBV20-1; 7 bases are a match to TRBD1. V shed 5 bases, J shed 4 bases, and the junction held 17 bases outside the gene matches. Germline V lookup: CDR1 DFQATT, CDR2 SNEGSKA (reference sequence). The CDR3 runs to 17 residues. CDR3 amino acids: CSARDSRGPVGNQPQHF. The CDR3 coding sequence is TGCAGTGCTCGCGATTCTAGGGGGCCTGTCGGGAATCAGCCCCAGCATTTT.

With regard to this clone: At one end, the junction sequence differs from germline, possibly due to a read error. This chain joins TRBV6-1 and TRBJ2-7; 11 nucleotides line up with TRBD2. From germline, CDR1 is MNHNS and CDR2 SASEGT. The CDR3 totals 15 residues. CDR3 sequence reads: CASIEPPGLAVEQYF. For the CDR3, the DNA is TGTGCCAGCATTGAACCTCCGGGACTAGCGGTCGAGCAGTACTTC.

This clone was seen a single time. The V gene is TRBV3-1, the J gene TRBJ2-6; either TRBD1 or TRBD2 may supply D (5 bases each). The germline CDR1 and CDR2 sequences are LGHDT and YNNKEL (reference sequence). V lost 0 bases, J lost 0 bases, and 6 bases lay in between. The length of the CDR3 is 16 residues. The CDR3 is CASSQDGGSGANVLTF. The CDR3 bases are TGTGCCAGCAGCCAAGATGGGGGCTCTGGGGCCAACGTCCTGACTTTC.

The chain uses TRBV19 and TRBJ2-7; a possible D gene is TRBD2 (6 bases). Trimming removed 9 bases at V and 3 bases at J, with 21 bases between. This CDR3 has 15 amino acids. Germline loops: CDR1 LNHDA, CDR2 SQIVND (reference sequence). CDR3 nucleotide sequence: TGTGCCAGCAGCTTCGCAGGTCCCGGGGGCTACGAGCAGTACTTC. It encodes CASSFAGPGGYEQYF.

As concerns this clone: This may come from a read error, since a much larger clone is one base off. The rearrangement links TRBV9 to TRBJ2-2; D is unclear. CDR1 and CDR2 from the germline V gene are SGDLS and YYNGEE. The CDR3 is 11 amino acids. The CDR3 DNA reads as TGTGTCAGCAGCGACACCGGGGAGCTGTTTTTT. It translates to CVSSDTGELFF.

The sample holds many counts of this clone. This sequence may be a read error, since a much larger clone differs from it by one base. The chain combines TRBV28 with TRBJ2-3, with TRBD1 matching 7 bases. The germline V gene encodes CDR1 MDHEN and CDR2 SYDVKM. V shed 5 bases and J 4 bases; nucleotides not matched to a gene: 18. CDR3 size: 18 residues. Here the CDR3 reads CASSPRQGPTRVADTQYF. CDR3 nucleotide sequence: TGTGCCAGCAGTCCTAGACAGGGCCCCACCCGGGTCGCAGATACGCAGTATTTT.

This chain joins TRBV2 and TRBJ1-6; TRBD1 is a possible D gene (5 bases). The CDR3 runs to 15 residues. Trimming removed 3 bases at V and 7 bases at J, with 13 bases between. Looked up from germline, CDR1 is SNHLY and CDR2 is FYNNEI. For the CDR3, the DNA is TGTGCCAGCAGTGACCGGTGGTGGGGGAATTCACCCCTCCACTTT. This codes for CASSDRWWGNSPLHF.

This clone was detected many times. The chain joins TRBV20-1 to TRBJ2-1, with D perhaps matching TRBD1 (6 bases). CDR1 and CDR2 from the germline V gene are DFQATT and SNEGSKA (reference sequence). Trimming left V 5 bases short and J 5 bases short, with 16 bases between. This CDR3 has 14 residues. The CDR3 bases are TGCAGTGCTTCCCGGGACACAGGCAACAATGAGCAGTTCTTC. Translating it yields CSASRDTGNNEQFF.

The V gene is TRBV5-1, the J gene TRBJ2-1; 7 positions match TRBD2. The CDR3 is 14 residues long. V was clipped by 5 bases and J by 7 bases; unmatched bases: 9. Germline lookup yields CDR1 SGHRS and CDR2 YFSETQ. CDR3 in amino acids: CASREGGPGNEQFF. The CDR3, as DNA: TGCGCCAGCAGAGAGGGAGGGCCAGGGAATGAGCAGTTCTTC.

This clone was seen a few times. This chain connects TRBV19 to TRBJ1-2; the D is unclear. V was clipped by 7 bases and J by 4 bases, with 19 bases between them. The CDR3 consists of 15 residues. Germline-derived CDR1 and CDR2 are LNHDA and SQIVND (reference sequence). CDR3 loop: CASTSEGAESYGYTF. The CDR3 region has the DNA TGTGCCAGTACCTCCGAGGGTGCTGAGAGCTATGGCTACACCTTC. The full variable domain, with the rest looked up from reference TRBV19 and TRBJ1-2, is DGGITQSPKYLFRKEGQNVTLSCEQNLNHDAMYWYRQDPGQGLRLIYYSQIVNDFQKGDIAEGYSVSREKKESFPLTVTSAQKNPTAFYLCASTSEGAESYGYTFGSGTRLTVV.